A selection of T cell receptor beta chains follows, all from one sample in a study of OX40 agonist ivuxolimab in advanced cancers. Repertoires were generated with immunoSEQ multiplex PCR, while TCRdb's copy carries only in-frame clones and drops some. The repertoire holds roughly 56,000 clones, with 84% as singletons. The sample was CD4+ or CD8+ T cells sorted from blood, taken in a trial of the OX40 agonist ivuxolimab. These receptor sequences come from an adult with an advanced solid tumor such as melanoma, head and neck, liver or kidney cancer. The conserved cysteine and the conserved F or W are not part of the CDR3 here.

v_call: TRBV5-8
cdr3_length: 10
j_call: TRBJ1-3
cdr3_aa: ASSPDSGTIY

v_call: TRBV28
cdr3_length: 11
j_call: TRBJ2-5
cdr3_aa: ATTLTNQETQY

v_call: TRBV11-3
cdr3_length: 13
j_call: TRBJ2-2
cdr3_aa: ASSSSGVGSGELF

v_call: TRBV18
cdr3_length: 13
j_call: TRBJ1-6
cdr3_aa: ASSSREPYNSPLH

v_call: TRBV5-1
cdr3_length: 13
j_call: TRBJ2-1
cdr3_aa: ASSLAPSNYNEQF

v_call: TRBV2
cdr3_length: 14
j_call: TRBJ2-3
cdr3_aa: ASSEAWTGGKDTQY

v_call: TRBV9
cdr3_length: 13
j_call: TRBJ2-1
cdr3_aa: ASSGGDRGHNEQF

v_call: TRBV2
cdr3_length: 12
j_call: TRBJ1-2
cdr3_aa: ASSEQGSNYGYT

v_call: TRBV7-7
cdr3_length: 13
j_call: TRBJ2-3
cdr3_aa: ASSLGSGGLDTQY

v_call: TRBV5-1
cdr3_length: 14
j_call: TRBJ2-5
cdr3_aa: ASSLGDLQGYETQY

v_call: TRBV6-1
cdr3_length: 13
j_call: TRBJ1-5
cdr3_aa: ASSTDRGSNQPQH

v_call: TRBV11-2
cdr3_length: 13
j_call: TRBJ2-7
cdr3_aa: ASSQGGTRSYEQY

v_call: TRBV6-5
cdr3_length: 11
j_call: TRBJ1-1
cdr3_aa: ASSPAMNTEAF

v_call: TRBV10-3
cdr3_length: 10
j_call: TRBJ2-1
cdr3_aa: AISDPGDEQF

v_call: TRBV9
cdr3_length: 13
j_call: TRBJ2-5
cdr3_aa: ASSVGGSGGETQY

v_call: TRBV30
cdr3_length: 10
j_call: TRBJ2-3
cdr3_aa: AWRRTVDTQY

v_call: TRBV11-2
cdr3_length: 14
j_call: TRBJ1-1
cdr3_aa: ASSRGQGGLGTEAF

v_call: TRBV19
cdr3_length: 11
j_call: TRBJ1-1
cdr3_aa: ASSPDLGTEAF

v_call: TRBV28
cdr3_length: 11
j_call: TRBJ1-2
cdr3_aa: ASITGTGYGYT

v_call: TRBV27
cdr3_length: 12
j_call: TRBJ2-5
cdr3_aa: ASSSLTSRETQY

v_call: TRBV9
cdr3_length: 13
j_call: TRBJ2-4
cdr3_aa: ASSVEEGAKNIQY

v_call: TRBV6-1
cdr3_length: 12
j_call: TRBJ1-5
cdr3_aa: ASRDGTSNQPQH

v_call: TRBV7-8
cdr3_length: 14
j_call: TRBJ2-3
cdr3_aa: ASSLSVGRWTDTQY

v_call: TRBV21-1
cdr3_length: 13
j_call: TRBJ2-7
cdr3_aa: ASSNGPNRDNEQY

v_call: TRBV2
cdr3_length: 13
j_call: TRBJ1-1
cdr3_aa: ASPGRDSYNTEAF

v_call: TRBV7-3
cdr3_length: 12
j_call: TRBJ2-2
cdr3_aa: ATGREGLAGELF

v_call: TRBV5-6
cdr3_length: 11
j_call: TRBJ1-6
cdr3_aa: ASSTGTGSPLH

v_call: TRBV7-2
cdr3_length: 11
j_call: TRBJ1-1
cdr3_aa: ASSSHPNTEAF

v_call: TRBV2
cdr3_length: 9
j_call: TRBJ1-4
cdr3_aa: ASSDQEKLF

v_call: TRBV6-4
cdr3_length: 12
j_call: TRBJ2-5
cdr3_aa: AISESSGQETQY

v_call: TRBV10-3
cdr3_length: 12
j_call: TRBJ2-1
cdr3_aa: AIQYSDVYNEQF

v_call: TRBV29-1
cdr3_length: 11
j_call: TRBJ1-2
cdr3_aa: SVDRVLTYGYT

v_call: TRBV27
cdr3_length: 14
j_call: TRBJ2-3
cdr3_aa: ASSFSGGTSTDTQY

v_call: TRBV19
cdr3_length: 13
j_call: TRBJ2-6
cdr3_aa: ASSITDSGANVLT

v_call: TRBV5-1
cdr3_length: 12
j_call: TRBJ1-1
cdr3_aa: ASSVTGVLTEAF

v_call: TRBV10-3
cdr3_length: 14
j_call: TRBJ2-7
cdr3_aa: AISESRLAGTYEQY

v_call: TRBV6-1
cdr3_length: 13
j_call: TRBJ2-2
cdr3_aa: ASSEDFGVTGELF

v_call: TRBV11-3
cdr3_length: 13
j_call: TRBJ2-3
cdr3_aa: ASSPPGLAGDTQY

v_call: TRBV10-3
cdr3_length: 14
j_call: TRBJ2-1
cdr3_aa: ATKGASGRAMNEQF

v_call: TRBV5-1
cdr3_length: 10
j_call: TRBJ2-5
cdr3_aa: ASSKDRETQY

v_call: TRBV7-2
cdr3_length: 13
j_call: TRBJ2-5
cdr3_aa: ASSLLAAHQETQY

v_call: TRBV5-1
cdr3_length: 11
j_call: TRBJ2-2
cdr3_aa: ASSLGNTGELF

v_call: TRBV9
cdr3_length: 14
j_call: TRBJ1-6
cdr3_aa: ASSVGARAYNSPLH

v_call: TRBV5-1
cdr3_length: 15
j_call: TRBJ1-3
cdr3_aa: ASSSSTGTGTGNTIY

v_call: TRBV5-5
cdr3_length: 15
j_call: TRBJ2-7
cdr3_aa: ASSLASGLAGAYEQY

v_call: TRBV28
cdr3_length: 13
j_call: TRBJ1-6
cdr3_aa: ASISPQGIDSPLH

v_call: TRBV19
cdr3_length: 13
j_call: TRBJ2-7
cdr3_aa: ASSIRPGRIYEQY

v_call: TRBV5-4
cdr3_length: 13
j_call: TRBJ1-2
cdr3_aa: ASMRAGRPYYGYT